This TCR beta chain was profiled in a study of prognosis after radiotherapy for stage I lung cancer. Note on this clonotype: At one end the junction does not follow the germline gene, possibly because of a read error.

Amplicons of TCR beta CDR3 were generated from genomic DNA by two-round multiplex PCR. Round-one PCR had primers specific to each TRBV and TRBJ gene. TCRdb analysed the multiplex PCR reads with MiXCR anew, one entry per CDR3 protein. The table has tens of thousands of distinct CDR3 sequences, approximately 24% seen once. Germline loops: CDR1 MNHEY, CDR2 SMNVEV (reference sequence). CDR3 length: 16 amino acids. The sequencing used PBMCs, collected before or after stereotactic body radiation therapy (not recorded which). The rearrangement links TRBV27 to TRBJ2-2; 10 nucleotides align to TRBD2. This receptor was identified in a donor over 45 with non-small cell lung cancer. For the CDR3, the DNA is TGTGCCAGCAGTTTAAAGGCTAGCGGGAGTTACACCGGGGAGCTGTTT. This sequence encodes CASSLKASGSYTGELF.